These 10 T cell receptor beta chains were all obtained from the same sample, sequenced in a study of blood T cells in healthy people across ages. A J-beta primer mix and a sample-barcoded 5' primer were used in a second PCR of roughly 7 to 12 cycles. TCRdb reprocessed the 5' RACE reads via MiXCR and lists one record per CDR3 protein. This sample yields approximately 820,000 distinct CDR3 sequences, of which under 55% are seen a single time; about 19% belongs to the top ten. Sequenced: blood. These receptors came from a man aged 55 to 70 in good health.

There are a few counts of this clonotype. The chain has TRBV30 and TRBJ1-4; D remains ambiguous. The CDR3 loop spans 16 amino acids. V was trimmed by 0 bases and J by 8 bases, leaving 19 bases between them. Germline-derived CDR1 and CDR2 are GTSNPN and SVGIG (reference sequence). CDR3 nucleotides: TGTGCCTGGAGTGTACGCCTGGCCGGGCTGGGAGAAAAACTGTTTTTT. This codes for CAWSVRLAGLGEKLFF. The full variable domain, completed using reference TRBV30 and TRBJ1-4, is SQTIHQWPATLVQPVGSPLSLECTVEGTSNPNLYWYRQAAGRGLQLLFYSVGIGQISSEVPQNLSASRPQDRQFILSSKKLLLSDSGFYLCAWSVRLAGLGEKLFFGSGTQLSVL.

This clonotype was seen a single time. V usage is TRBV12-3 or TRBV12-4 and J usage is TRBJ1-1; weak D call: TRBD1 (5 bases). V was shortened by 3 bases and J by 8 bases, with 10 bases between the two germline ends. This CDR3 has 12 residues. Written as DNA, the CDR3 is TGTGCCAGCAGTTTTGGGCCAGGGGAAGCTTTCTTT. It encodes CASSFGPGEAFF.

This clonotype was recorded a few times. This chain uses TRBV27 with TRBJ1-6, with TRBD1 identical over 7 bases. The V and J ends lost 2 bases and 9 bases, in that order; junction bases with no gene match: 4. From germline, CDR1 is MNHEY and CDR2 SMNVEV (reference sequence). The CDR3 covers 14 residues. The CDR3 DNA is TGTGCCAGCAGTTTAGGGACAGCGTCTTCACCCCTCCACTTT. Its protein product is CASSLGTASSPLHF.

A remark on this clonotype: With a much larger clone just one base away, this may be a read error. This chain uses TRBV21-1 with TRBJ2-7. TRBV21-1 is an annotated pseudogene. The CDR3 is 13 residues long. The CDR3 DNA reads as TGTTCCAGCAGCTCTCAGGCCGGCTACGAGCAGTACTTC. This translates into CSSSSQAGYEQYF.

This clonotype was seen ten or more times. V is TRBV21-1 and J is TRBJ2-5; the table assigns TRBD1, which was not confirmed against the DNA. TRBV21-1 has pseudogene status. The CDR3 runs to 14 residues. The CDR3, as DNA: TGTGCCAGCAGCAAAGCCGACAGGGGGGAGACCCAGTACTTC. Translating gives CASSKADRGETQYF.

V is TRBV12-3 or TRBV12-4 and J is TRBJ2-7; possible D gene TRBD1, 6 bases. The CDR3 has 15 residues. V dropped 6 bases and J dropped 3 bases, with 18 bases sitting between them. The CDR3 is CASSPSGQINYEQYF. Written as DNA, the CDR3 is TGTGCCAGCAGCCCCTCCGGACAGATAAACTACGAGCAGTACTTC.

The rearrangement joins TRBV29-1 to TRBJ1-1; 9 bases line up with TRBD1. The CDR3 length is 12 residues. J was trimmed by 8 bases and V by 6 bases; bases with no gene match: 7. The germline V gene encodes CDR1 SQVTM and CDR2 ANQGSEA. The CDR3 DNA reads as TGCAGCGTCGTCACCGGGACAGGGGAAGCTTTCTTT. It codes for CSVVTGTGEAFF.

The chain joins TRBV12-3 or TRBV12-4 to TRBJ2-3; TRBD2 matches at 10 bases. V lost 7 bases to trimming and J lost 2 bases; unmatched junction nucleotides: 6. This CDR3 contains 15 residues. CDR3 bases: TGTGCCAGCAAATTAGCGGGGGGAGACACAGATACGCAGTATTTT. Protein product: CASKLAGGDTDTQYF.

V and J are TRBV7-2 and TRBJ2-7; unclear D gene. The CDR3 spans 15 residues. V was trimmed by 1 base and J by 0 bases, leaving 10 bases between them. Germline assignment: CDR1 SGHTA and CDR2 FQGNSA. The DNA for the CDR3 is TGTGCCAGCAGCTTAGATCCCCACAGCTCCTACGAGCAGTACTTC. Its protein is CASSLDPHSSYEQYF.

The rearrangement uses TRBV14 and TRBJ2-3, with D possibly being TRBD2 (5 bases). The CDR3 loop spans 17 amino acids. Germline lookup yields CDR1 SGHDN and CDR2 FVKESK. The V gene lost 4 bases and the J gene lost 2 bases, with 19 bases spanning the gap. The CDR3 loop reads CASSPDRRLATTDTQYF. The CDR3 DNA reads TGTGCCAGCAGCCCCGATCGGCGGCTAGCCACCACAGATACGCAGTATTTT.